These T cell receptor beta chains were read from a single sample in a study of T cell changes during pregnancy in multiple sclerosis. Some clones are missing from TCRdb's copy, which holds only in-frame ones; the method was immunoSEQ multiplex PCR. This table has 60,000 to 65,000 clones, about 90% appearing once. The input for sequencing was peripheral blood, taken in the second trimester of pregnancy. The receptors were sampled from a female donor in good health, enrolled as a control in a pregnancy study. Both conserved end residues are part of each CDR3. The D gene is left open where the match is weak. Part of the rows lack a size; the others show once, few, many or a class for expanded clones.

j_gene: TRBJ1-2; abundance: -; d_gene: -; v_gene: TRBV7-8; CDR3aa: CASSLIEWQGYTF; CDR3nt: TGTGCCAGCAGCTTAATTGAATGGCAAGGCTACACCTTC
j_gene: TRBJ2-3; abundance: -; d_gene: TRBD1; v_gene: TRBV11-3; CDR3aa: CASSPTGKTDTDTQYF; CDR3nt: TGTGCCAGCAGCCCGACAGGGAAAACCGACACAGATACGCAGTATTTT
j_gene: TRBJ1-2; abundance: -; d_gene: -; v_gene: TRBV19; CDR3aa: CASSYSGPNYGYTF; CDR3nt: TGTGCCAGTAGTTATTCTGGGCCTAACTATGGCTACACCTTC
j_gene: TRBJ2-5; abundance: -; d_gene: TRBD2; v_gene: TRBV9; CDR3aa: CASSPGGREETQYF; CDR3nt: TGTGCCAGCAGCCCCGGGGGGAGGGAGGAGACCCAGTACTTC
j_gene: TRBJ2-4; abundance: -; d_gene: TRBD1; v_gene: TRBV19; CDR3aa: CASSNTRGQGTIQYF; CDR3nt: TGTGCCAGTAGTAATACCCGCGGACAGGGTACCATTCAGTACTTC
j_gene: TRBJ1-2; abundance: -; d_gene: -; v_gene: TRBV20-1; CDR3aa: CSEKPGYGYTF; CDR3nt: TGCAGTGAAAAGCCAGGATACGGCTACACCTTC
j_gene: TRBJ1-6; abundance: -; d_gene: -; v_gene: TRBV19; CDR3aa: CASTLGEATNSPLHF; CDR3nt: TGTGCCAGTACTCTTGGGGAGGCGACGAACTCACCCCTCCACTTT
j_gene: TRBJ2-7; abundance: -; d_gene: -; v_gene: TRBV6-5; CDR3aa: CASSSRSYEQYF; CDR3nt: TGTGCCAGCAGTTCTCGTTCCTACGAGCAGTACTTC
j_gene: TRBJ2-2; abundance: -; d_gene: -; v_gene: TRBV18; CDR3aa: CASSPVARGGITGELFF; CDR3nt: TGTGCCAGCTCACCAGTAGCTCGGGGAGGCATCACCGGGGAGCTGTTTTTT
j_gene: TRBJ2-1; abundance: -; d_gene: TRBD2; v_gene: TRBV6-4; CDR3aa: CASSCSGDPYNEQFF; CDR3nt: TGTGCCAGCAGTTGTAGCGGGGACCCCTACAATGAGCAGTTCTTC
j_gene: TRBJ2-1; abundance: -; d_gene: TRBD2; v_gene: TRBV9; CDR3aa: CASSFRGGYNEQFF; CDR3nt: TGTGCCAGCAGCTTCCGCGGGGGCTACAATGAGCAGTTCTTC
j_gene: TRBJ2-1; abundance: -; d_gene: TRBD2; v_gene: TRBV5-4; CDR3aa: CASSPPLAGGPDEQFF; CDR3nt: TGTGCCAGCAGCCCCCCACTAGCGGGAGGGCCGGATGAGCAGTTCTTC
j_gene: TRBJ2-7; abundance: -; d_gene: -; v_gene: TRBV4-3; CDR3aa: CASSQFQFDEQYF; CDR3nt: TGCGCCAGCAGCCAATTCCAGTTCGACGAGCAGTACTTC
j_gene: TRBJ2-3; abundance: -; d_gene: TRBD1; v_gene: TRBV5-4; CDR3aa: CASSWDRVGPSTDTQYF; CDR3nt: TGTGCCAGCAGCTGGGACAGGGTGGGACCTAGCACAGATACGCAGTATTTT
j_gene: TRBJ1-2; abundance: once; d_gene: TRBD1; v_gene: TRBV5-6; CDR3aa: CASSLQPRTGGYGYTF; CDR3nt: TGTGCCAGCAGCTTGCAACCCCGGACAGGGGGCTATGGCTACACCTTC
j_gene: TRBJ1-3; abundance: -; d_gene: TRBD1; v_gene: TRBV6-1; CDR3aa: CASSRGQGAGNTIYF; CDR3nt: TGTGCCAGCAGTCGGGGACAGGGGGCTGGAAACACCATATATTTT
j_gene: TRBJ2-3; abundance: -; d_gene: -; v_gene: TRBV14; CDR3aa: CASSPVGGSLLDTQYF; CDR3nt: TGTGCCAGCAGCCCGGTTGGAGGGTCCCTCCTAGATACGCAGTATTTT
j_gene: TRBJ2-5; abundance: -; d_gene: -; v_gene: TRBV5-1; CDR3aa: CASKKGRGQETQYF; CDR3nt: TGCGCCAGCAAGAAGGGCCGGGGACAAGAGACCCAGTACTTC
j_gene: TRBJ1-3; abundance: -; d_gene: -; v_gene: TRBV14; CDR3aa: CASSQDFPGVSNTIYF; CDR3nt: TGTGCCAGCAGCCAAGATTTCCCGGGGGTTTCGAACACCATATATTTT
j_gene: TRBJ1-2; abundance: -; d_gene: -; v_gene: TRBV21-1; CDR3aa: CASSLEDREAYGYTF; CDR3nt: TGTGCCAGCAGCCTGGAAGACAGGGAGGCCTATGGCTACACCTTC
j_gene: TRBJ2-3; abundance: -; d_gene: TRBD2; v_gene: TRBV5-1; CDR3aa: CASSLGVSSGGLAAQYF; CDR3nt: TGCGCCAGCAGCTTGGGAGTCTCTAGCGGGGGCCTCGCTGCACAGTATTTT
j_gene: TRBJ1-5; abundance: -; d_gene: -; v_gene: TRBV27; CDR3aa: CASSLSYSNQPQHF; CDR3nt: TGTGCCAGCAGTTTATCGTATAGCAATCAGCCCCAGCATTTT
j_gene: TRBJ2-2; abundance: -; d_gene: TRBD1; v_gene: TRBV6-6; CDR3aa: CASNRDRVGGELFF; CDR3nt: TGTGCCAGCAACCGGGACAGGGTAGGCGGGGAGCTGTTTTTT
j_gene: TRBJ1-1; abundance: -; d_gene: -; v_gene: TRBV30; CDR3aa: CAWAETANTEAFF; CDR3nt: TGTGCCTGGGCTGAGACAGCGAACACTGAAGCTTTCTTT
j_gene: TRBJ2-2; abundance: -; d_gene: -; v_gene: TRBV28; CDR3aa: CASSAEGELFF; CDR3nt: TGTGCCAGCAGCGCAGAAGGGGAGCTGTTTTTT
j_gene: TRBJ2-5; abundance: -; d_gene: TRBD2; v_gene: TRBV6-4; CDR3aa: CASSASGGSQETQYF; CDR3nt: TGTGCCAGCAGTGCCTCCGGGGGGTCCCAAGAGACCCAGTACTTC
j_gene: TRBJ1-1; abundance: few; d_gene: -; v_gene: TRBV6-5; CDR3aa: CASSYPWPGAAEAFF; CDR3nt: TGTGCCAGCAGTTACCCCTGGCCAGGGGCTGCTGAAGCTTTCTTT
j_gene: TRBJ2-1; abundance: once; d_gene: -; v_gene: TRBV9; CDR3aa: CASSRVAELYNEQFF; CDR3nt: TGTGCCAGCAGCCGGGTAGCGGAACTCTACAATGAGCAGTTCTTC
j_gene: TRBJ1-3; abundance: -; d_gene: -; v_gene: TRBV4-2; CDR3aa: CASSQESRHQSGNTIYF; CDR3nt: TGTGCCAGCAGCCAAGAAAGTCGTCACCAGTCTGGAAACACCATATATTTT
j_gene: TRBJ2-1; abundance: -; d_gene: TRBD2; v_gene: TRBV11-2; CDR3aa: CASSSSGLAGGLQFF; CDR3nt: TGTGCCAGCAGCTCCTCCGGACTAGCGGGAGGCCTGCAGTTCTTC
j_gene: TRBJ2-2; abundance: -; d_gene: -; v_gene: TRBV5-1; CDR3aa: CASSLTGSTGELFF; CDR3nt: TGCGCCAGCAGCCTAACAGGTAGCACCGGGGAGCTGTTTTTT
j_gene: TRBJ2-1; abundance: -; d_gene: -; v_gene: TRBV6-1; CDR3aa: CASSEGQGSYNEQFF; CDR3nt: TGTGCCAGCAGTGAAGGGCAGGGGTCCTACAATGAGCAGTTCTTC
j_gene: TRBJ2-5; abundance: -; d_gene: -; v_gene: TRBV5-4; CDR3aa: CASSPGGEWGETQYF; CDR3nt: TGTGCCAGCAGCCCGGGGGGCGAGTGGGGAGAGACCCAGTACTTC
j_gene: TRBJ1-4; abundance: -; d_gene: -; v_gene: TRBV4-1; CDR3aa: CASSVSLIDEKLFF; CDR3nt: TGCGCCAGCAGCGTGAGTCTAATTGATGAAAAACTGTTTTTT
j_gene: TRBJ2-2; abundance: -; d_gene: TRBD1; v_gene: TRBV5-1; CDR3aa: CASSLGDRHTGELFF; CDR3nt: TGCGCCAGCAGCTTGGGGGACAGACACACCGGGGAGCTGTTTTTT
j_gene: TRBJ1-2; abundance: once; d_gene: -; v_gene: TRBV20-1; CDR3aa: CSARDKGGYTF; CDR3nt: TGCAGTGCTAGAGATAAGGGGGGCTACACCTTC